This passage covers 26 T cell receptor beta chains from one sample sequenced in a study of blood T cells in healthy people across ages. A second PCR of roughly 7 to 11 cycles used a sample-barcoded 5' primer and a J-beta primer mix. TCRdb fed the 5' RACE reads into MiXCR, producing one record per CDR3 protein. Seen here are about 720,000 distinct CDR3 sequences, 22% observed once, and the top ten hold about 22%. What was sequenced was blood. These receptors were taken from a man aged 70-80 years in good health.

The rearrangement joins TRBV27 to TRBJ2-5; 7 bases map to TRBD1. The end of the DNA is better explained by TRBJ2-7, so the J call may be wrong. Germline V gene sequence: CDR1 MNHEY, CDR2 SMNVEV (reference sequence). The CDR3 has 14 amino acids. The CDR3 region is CASRRRQGHYEQYF. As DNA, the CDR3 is TGTGCCAGCAGACGTAGACAGGGACACTACGAGCAGTACTTC.

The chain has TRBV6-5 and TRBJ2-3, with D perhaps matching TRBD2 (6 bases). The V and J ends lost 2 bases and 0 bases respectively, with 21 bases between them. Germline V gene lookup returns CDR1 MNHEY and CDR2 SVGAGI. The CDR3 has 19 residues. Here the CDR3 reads CASSYGGVGTRGSTDTQYF. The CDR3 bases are TGTGCCAGCAGTTACGGCGGGGTTGGAACACGGGGGAGCACAGATACGCAGTATTTT.

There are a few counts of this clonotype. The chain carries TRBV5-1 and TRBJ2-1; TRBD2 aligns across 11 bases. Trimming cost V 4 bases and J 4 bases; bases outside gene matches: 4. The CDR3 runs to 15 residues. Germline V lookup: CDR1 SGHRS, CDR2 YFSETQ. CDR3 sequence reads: CASSPGLAEYNEQFF. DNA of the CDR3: TGCGCCAGCAGCCCGGGACTAGCGGAGTACAATGAGCAGTTCTTC.

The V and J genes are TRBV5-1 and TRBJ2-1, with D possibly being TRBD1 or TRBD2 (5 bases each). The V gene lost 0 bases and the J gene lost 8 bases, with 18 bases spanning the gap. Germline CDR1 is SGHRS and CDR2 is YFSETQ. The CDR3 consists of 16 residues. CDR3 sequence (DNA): TGCGCCAGCAGCTTGGCTCGGGGCCTTCGCAATGATGAGCAGTTCTTC. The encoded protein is CASSLARGLRNDEQFF.

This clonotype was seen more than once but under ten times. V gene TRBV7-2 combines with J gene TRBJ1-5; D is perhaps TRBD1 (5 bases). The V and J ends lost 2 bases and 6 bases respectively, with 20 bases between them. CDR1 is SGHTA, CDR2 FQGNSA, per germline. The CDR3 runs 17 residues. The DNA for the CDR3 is TGTGCCAGCAGCTTACAAGTCCGGGACCCAGCGGGTCAGCCCCAGCATTTT. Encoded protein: CASSLQVRDPAGQPQHF.

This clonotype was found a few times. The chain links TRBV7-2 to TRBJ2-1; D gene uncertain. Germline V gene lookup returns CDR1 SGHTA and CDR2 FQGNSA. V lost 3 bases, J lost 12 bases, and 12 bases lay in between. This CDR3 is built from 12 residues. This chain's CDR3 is CASSLTSFGQFF. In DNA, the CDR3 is TGTGCCAGCAGCTTGACTTCCTTCGGGCAGTTCTTC.

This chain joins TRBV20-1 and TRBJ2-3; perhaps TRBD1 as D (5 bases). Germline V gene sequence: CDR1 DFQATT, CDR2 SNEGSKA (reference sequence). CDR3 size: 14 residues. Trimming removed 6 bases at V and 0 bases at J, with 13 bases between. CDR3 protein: CSAPDSHSTDTQYF. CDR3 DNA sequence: TGCAGTGCCCCAGACAGCCATAGCACAGATACGCAGTATTTT.

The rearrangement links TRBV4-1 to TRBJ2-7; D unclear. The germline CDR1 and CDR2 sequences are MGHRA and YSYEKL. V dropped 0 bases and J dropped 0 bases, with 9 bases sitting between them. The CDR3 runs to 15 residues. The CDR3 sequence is CASSQESQSSYEQYV. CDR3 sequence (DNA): TGCGCCAGCAGCCAAGAAAGCCAAAGCTCCTACGAGCAGTACGTC.

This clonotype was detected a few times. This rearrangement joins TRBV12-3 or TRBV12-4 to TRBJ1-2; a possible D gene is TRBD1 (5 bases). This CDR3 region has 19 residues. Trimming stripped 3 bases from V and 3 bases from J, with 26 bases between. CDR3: CASSFGTHWVLGSHYGYTF. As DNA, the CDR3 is TGTGCCAGCAGTTTTGGGACTCACTGGGTGCTAGGGTCACACTATGGCTACACCTTC.

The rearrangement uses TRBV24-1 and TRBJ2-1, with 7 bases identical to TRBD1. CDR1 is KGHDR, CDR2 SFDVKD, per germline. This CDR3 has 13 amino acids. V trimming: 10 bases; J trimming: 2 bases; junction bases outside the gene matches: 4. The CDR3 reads CATKGGPYNEQFF. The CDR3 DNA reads TGTGCCACTAAAGGGGGCCCCTACAATGAGCAGTTCTTC.

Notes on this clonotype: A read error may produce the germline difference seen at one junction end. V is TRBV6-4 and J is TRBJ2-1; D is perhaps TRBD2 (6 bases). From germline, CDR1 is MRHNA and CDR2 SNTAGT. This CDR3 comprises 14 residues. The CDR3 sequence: CASRKYRDSHEQFF. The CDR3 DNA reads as TGTGCCAGCCGAAAATACCGGGACTCCCATGAGCAGTTCTTT.

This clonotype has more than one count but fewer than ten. In nucleotides, the CDR3 is TGCAGTGCTCTAGCGGCCACGCAAGAGACCCAGTACTTC. It codes for CSALAATQETQYF. J is TRBJ2-5 and V is TRBV20-1; TRBD2 agrees at 7 bases. This CDR3 has 13 amino acids. With 5 bases clipped from V and 2 bases from J, the junction kept 5 bases outside the gene matches. The V gene's germline CDR1 is DFQATT and CDR2 SNEGSKA (reference sequence).

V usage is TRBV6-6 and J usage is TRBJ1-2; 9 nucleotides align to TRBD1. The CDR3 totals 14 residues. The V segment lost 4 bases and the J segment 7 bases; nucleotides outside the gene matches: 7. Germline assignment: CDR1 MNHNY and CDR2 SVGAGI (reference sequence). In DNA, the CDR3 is TGTGCCAGCAGTTCGGGACAGGGCACCGGTGGCTACACCTTC. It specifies CASSSGQGTGGYTF.

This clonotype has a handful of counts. CDR3 nucleotides: TGTGCCAGCAGCCCAAACAGGGAACGAGAGACCCAGTACTTC. It specifies CASSPNRERETQYF. The rearrangement links TRBV7-2 to TRBJ2-5; weak D call: TRBD1 (6 bases). Germline assignment: CDR1 SGHTA and CDR2 FQGNSA. The V end was cut by 5 bases, the J end by 4 bases, with 14 bases between. The CDR3 has 14 residues.

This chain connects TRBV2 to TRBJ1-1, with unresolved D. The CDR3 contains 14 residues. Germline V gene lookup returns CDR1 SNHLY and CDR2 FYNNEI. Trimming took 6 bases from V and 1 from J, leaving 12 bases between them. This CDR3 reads CASSDFEGNTEAFF. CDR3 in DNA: TGTGCCAGCAGCGACTTTGAAGGGAACACTGAAGCTTTCTTT. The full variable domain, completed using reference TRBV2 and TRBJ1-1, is EPEVTQTPSHQVTQMGQEVILRCVPISNHLYFYWYRQILGQKVEFLVSFYNNEISEKSEIFDDQFSVERPDGSNFTLKIRSTKLEDSAMYFCASSDFEGNTEAFFGQGTRLTVV.

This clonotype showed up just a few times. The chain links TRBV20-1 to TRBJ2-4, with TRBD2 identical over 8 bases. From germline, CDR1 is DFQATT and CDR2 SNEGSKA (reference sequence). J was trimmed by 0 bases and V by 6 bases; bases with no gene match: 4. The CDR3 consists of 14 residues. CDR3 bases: TGCAGTGCAGAAGCGGGGGCAGCCAAAAACATTCAGTACTTC. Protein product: CSAEAGAAKNIQYF.

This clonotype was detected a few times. The DNA of the CDR3 is TGTGCCAGCAGCCCAAGTAGTGGTATACAGTACTTC. Translation: CASSPSSGIQYF. The rearrangement joins TRBV7-9 to TRBJ2-7, with D unresolved. Looked up from germline, CDR1 is SEHNR and CDR2 is FQNEAQ (reference sequence). The CDR3 is 12 residues long. Trimming cost V 5 bases and J 10 bases, with 15 bases left between them.

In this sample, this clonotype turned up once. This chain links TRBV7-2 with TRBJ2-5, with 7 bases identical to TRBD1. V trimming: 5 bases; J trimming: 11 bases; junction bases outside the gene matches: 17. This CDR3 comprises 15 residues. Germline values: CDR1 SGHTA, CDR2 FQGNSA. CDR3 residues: CASSDQDRDLFHQYF. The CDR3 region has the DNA TGTGCCAGCAGCGATCAAGACAGGGACCTTTTTCATCAGTACTTC.

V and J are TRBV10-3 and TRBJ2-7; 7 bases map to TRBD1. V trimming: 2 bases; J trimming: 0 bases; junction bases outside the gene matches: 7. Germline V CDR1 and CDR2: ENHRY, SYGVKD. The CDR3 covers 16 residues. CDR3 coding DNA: TGTGCCATCAGTGAGCCCGACAGGGTCAGCTCCTACGAGCAGTACTTC. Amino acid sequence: CAISEPDRVSSYEQYF.

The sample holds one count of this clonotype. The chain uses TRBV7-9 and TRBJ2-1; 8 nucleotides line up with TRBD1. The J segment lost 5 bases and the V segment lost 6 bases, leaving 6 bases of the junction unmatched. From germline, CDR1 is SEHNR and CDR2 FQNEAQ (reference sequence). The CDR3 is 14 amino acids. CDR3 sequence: CASRGQGAHNEQFF. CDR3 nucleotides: TGTGCCAGCAGGGGTCAGGGGGCCCACAATGAGCAGTTCTTC.

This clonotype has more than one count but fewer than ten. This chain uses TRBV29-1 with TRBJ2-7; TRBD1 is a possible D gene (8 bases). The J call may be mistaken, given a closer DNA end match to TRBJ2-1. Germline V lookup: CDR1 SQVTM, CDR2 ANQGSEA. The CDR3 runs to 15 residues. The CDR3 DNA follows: TGCAGCGTTGTAGGCCACAGGGGGGGTCTCAATGAGCAGTTCTTC. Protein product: CSVVGHRGGLNEQFF.

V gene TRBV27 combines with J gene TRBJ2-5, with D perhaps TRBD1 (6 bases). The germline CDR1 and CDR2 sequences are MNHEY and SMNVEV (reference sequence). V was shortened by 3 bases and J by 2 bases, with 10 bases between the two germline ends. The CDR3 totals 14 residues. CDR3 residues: CASSFGTQQETQYF. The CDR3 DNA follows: TGTGCCAGCAGTTTCGGGACACAGCAAGAGACCCAGTACTTC.

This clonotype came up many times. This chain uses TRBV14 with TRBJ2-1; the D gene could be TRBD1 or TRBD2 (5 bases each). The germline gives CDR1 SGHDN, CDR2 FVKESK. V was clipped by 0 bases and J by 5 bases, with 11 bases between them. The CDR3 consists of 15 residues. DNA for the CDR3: TGTGCCAGCAGCCAAGATAGGGGTAGCGACAATGAGCAGTTCTTC. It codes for CASSQDRGSDNEQFF. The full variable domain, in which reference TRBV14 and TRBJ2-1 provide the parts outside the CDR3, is EAGVTQFPSHSVIEKGQTVTLRCDPISGHDNLYWYRRVMGKEIKFLLHFVKESKQDESGMPNNRFLAERTGGTYSTLKVQPAELEDSGVYFCASSQDRGSDNEQFFGPGTRLTVL.

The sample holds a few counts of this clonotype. The DNA of the CDR3 is TGTGCCAGCACAAACTTTCGAGGGACAGGGTCATATAGTGAGCAGTTCTTC. As protein: CASTNFRGTGSYSEQFF. V usage is TRBV7-9 and J usage is TRBJ2-1; 9 nucleotides match TRBD1. V lost 7 bases and J lost 9; bases outside the gene matches: 19. This CDR3 is built from 17 residues. Germline V gives CDR1 SEHNR, CDR2 FQNEAQ (reference sequence).

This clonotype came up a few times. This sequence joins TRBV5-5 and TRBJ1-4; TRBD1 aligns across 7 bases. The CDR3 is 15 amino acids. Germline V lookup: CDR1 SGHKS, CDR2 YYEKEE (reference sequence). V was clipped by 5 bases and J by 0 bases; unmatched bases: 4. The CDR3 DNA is TGTGCCAGCAGGGGAGGGACAGCAACTAATGAAAAACTGTTTTTT. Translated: CASRGGTATNEKLFF.

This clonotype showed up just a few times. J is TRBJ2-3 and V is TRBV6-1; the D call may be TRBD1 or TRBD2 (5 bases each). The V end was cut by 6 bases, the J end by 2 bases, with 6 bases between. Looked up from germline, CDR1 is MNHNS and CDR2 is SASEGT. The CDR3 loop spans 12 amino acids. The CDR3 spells CASRGTTDTQYF. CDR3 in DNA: TGTGCCAGCAGGGGGACCACAGATACGCAGTATTTT.